The TCR beta chain under discussion was sequenced for a study of blood T cells in healthy people across ages. A remark on this clonotype: The antigen is undetermined.

The study's findings and limits: Diversity estimates from one million T cells were considered underestimates. Naive CD4+ cells and diversity were both higher in long-lived donors than in aged donors. Per million T cells, TCR beta diversity dropped roughly linearly as age increased.

A sample-barcoded 5' primer and a J-beta primer mix were used in a second PCR of roughly 7 to 11 cycles. TCRdb reprocessed the 5' RACE reads with MiXCR, giving one entry per CDR3 protein. Counted here are over 1,500,000 distinct CDR3 sequences, about 50% occurring once; the ten biggest clones make up approximately 2%. Germline CDR1 is MNHNS and CDR2 is SASEGT. The CDR3 runs 18 residues. Unmatched junction bases numbered 21, after V lost 8 bases and J lost 4 bases. The specimen was blood. The chain is built from TRBV6-1 and TRBJ1-2; 8 bases map to TRBD1. The receptor's source is a woman aged 40 to 50 in good health. The CDR3 region is CASPQHQGGTGLSYGYTF. CDR3 coding DNA: TGTGCCAGCCCACAGCACCAAGGAGGGACAGGTCTTAGCTATGGCTACACCTTC.